This TCR beta chain was obtained from a study of T cells after yellow fever vaccination. The wider study: It was SMART-Seq v4 Ultra Low Input that prepared the fractions with low cell numbers. General study points: When the response was secondary, it was weaker but reached its peak faster, day 5 versus 15. Only a minor proportion of clonotypes was detected across both CD4 and CD8 compartments.

This clonotype was picked up many times. The antigen remains unidentified. V lost 4 bases to trimming and J lost 4 bases, with 17 bases between them. Germline V gene data show CDR1 as SGHRS and CDR2 as YFSETQ. The CDR3 totals 15 residues. 5'RACE template switching added a universal primer site and UMIs to TCR cDNA. Each CDR3 protein is one row after TCRdb ran MiXCR on the 5' RACE reads. Among approximately 250,000 distinct CDR3 sequences listed, roughly 3.5% were seen once. This TCR came from a young man who received the YFV17D yellow fever vaccine. Sequencing used PBMCs, obtained 15 days after the yellow fever booster vaccination. The chain has TRBV5-1 and TRBJ1-2; D gene ambiguous. The DNA for the CDR3 is TGCGCCAGCAGCCCAATCGAAGGGCAATTCTATGGCTACACCTTC. Its translation is CASSPIEGQFYGYTF.